This T cell receptor beta chain was identified in a study of PD-1 blockade in mismatch repair-deficient tumors. All patients were mismatch repair deficient, assessed by either PCR or immunohistochemistry. Findings and limits, study-wide: Rapid post-treatment expansion, then contraction, generally preceding radiologic response, marked tumor-resident clones.

As concerns this clone: Its cognate antigen is unknown.

Generated by immunoSEQ multiplex PCR, the TCRdb table keeps only in-frame clones and is missing some. The table includes 100,000 to 150,000 clones, almost 90% detected once. Germline lookup yields CDR1 SGHVS and CDR2 FQNEAQ. Trimming at V came to 5 bases and at J to 3 bases, leaving 11 bases not matched to a gene. The CDR3 length is 17 residues. V is TRBV7-8 and J is TRBJ2-1; TRBD1 aligns across 9 bases. The source was peripheral blood, collected roughly 67 weeks after starting pembrolizumab. This TCR came from an adult with mismatch repair-deficient cancer. CDR3 DNA sequence: TGTGCCAGCAGCCTCAACAGGGGGCTAAAAGACTACAATGAGCAGTTCTTC. The encoded protein is CASSLNRGLKDYNEQFF.